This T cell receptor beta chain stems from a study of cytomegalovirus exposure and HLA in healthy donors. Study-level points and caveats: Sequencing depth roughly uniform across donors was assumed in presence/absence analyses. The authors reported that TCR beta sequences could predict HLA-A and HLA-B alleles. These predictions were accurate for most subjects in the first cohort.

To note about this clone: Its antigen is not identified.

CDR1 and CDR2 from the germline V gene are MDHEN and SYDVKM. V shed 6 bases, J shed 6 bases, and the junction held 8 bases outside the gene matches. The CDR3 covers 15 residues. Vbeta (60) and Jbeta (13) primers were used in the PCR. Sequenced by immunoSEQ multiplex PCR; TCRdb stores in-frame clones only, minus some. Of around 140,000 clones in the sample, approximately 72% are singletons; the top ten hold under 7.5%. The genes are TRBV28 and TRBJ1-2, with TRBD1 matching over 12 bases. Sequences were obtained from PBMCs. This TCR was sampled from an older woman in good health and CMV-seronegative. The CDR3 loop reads CASSPGTGGLHGYTF. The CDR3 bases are TGTGCCAGCAGCCCCGGGACAGGGGGCCTCCATGGCTACACCTTC.